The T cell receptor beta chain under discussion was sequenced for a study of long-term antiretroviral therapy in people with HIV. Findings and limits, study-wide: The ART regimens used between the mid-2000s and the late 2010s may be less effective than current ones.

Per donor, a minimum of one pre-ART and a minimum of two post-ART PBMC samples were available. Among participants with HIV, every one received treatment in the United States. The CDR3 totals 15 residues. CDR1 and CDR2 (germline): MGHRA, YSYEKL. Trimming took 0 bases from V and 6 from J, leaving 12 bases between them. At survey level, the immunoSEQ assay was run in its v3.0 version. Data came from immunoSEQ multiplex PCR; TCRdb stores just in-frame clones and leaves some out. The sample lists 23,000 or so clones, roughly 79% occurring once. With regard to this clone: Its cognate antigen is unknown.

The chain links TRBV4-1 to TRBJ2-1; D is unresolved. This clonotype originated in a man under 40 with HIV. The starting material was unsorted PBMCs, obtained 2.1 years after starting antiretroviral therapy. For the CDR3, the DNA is TGCGCCAGCAGCCAAGAAGGATACAGTTCCAATGAGCAGTTCTTC. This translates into CASSQEGYSSNEQFF.